The 32 T cell receptor beta chains reported below all come from one sample, sequenced in a study of T cell repertoires in cytomegalovirus infection. Using its own MiXCR run on the reads, TCRdb lists one record per CDR3 protein. The sample lists approximately 500,000 distinct CDR3 sequences, about 15% occurring once. Sample: CD8+ T cells from PBMCs. These receptors originate from a human donor in good health (CMV status not recorded). Some clones in this sample may be carry-over from other donors' samples.

The sample holds a few counts of this clonotype. This chain uses TRBV5-6 with TRBJ2-1; 8 nucleotides match TRBD2. Germline V gene lookup returns CDR1 SGHDT and CDR2 YYEEEE. J was trimmed by 3 bases and V by 0 bases; bases with no gene match: 5. The CDR3 runs 16 residues. In nucleotides, the CDR3 is TGTGCCAGCAGCTTGGTACGGGAGGGCCTCTACAATGAGCAGTTCTTC. Amino acid sequence: CASSLVREGLYNEQFF. Combining the CDR3 with reference TRBV5-6 and TRBJ2-1 gives the whole variable domain DAGVTQSPTHLIKTRGQQVTLRCSPKSGHDTVSWYQQALGQGPQFIFQYYEEEERQRGNFPDRFSGHQFPNYSSELNVNALLLGDSALYLCASSLVREGLYNEQFFGPGTRLTVL.

The chain recombines TRBV20-1 with TRBJ1-1; D ambiguous. Looked up from germline, CDR1 is DFQATT and CDR2 is SNEGSKA (reference sequence). The CDR3 runs 13 residues. V was shortened by 5 bases and J by 1 base, with 11 bases between the two germline ends. The chain's CDR3 is CSAGGLWNTEAFF. The CDR3 DNA is TGCAGTGCTGGAGGGCTCTGGAACACTGAAGCTTTCTTT.

The chain carries TRBV28 and TRBJ2-2; the match to TRBD2 covers 7 bases. This CDR3 spans 15 amino acids. The germline V gene has CDR1 MDHEN and CDR2 SYDVKM. Unmatched junction bases numbered 5, after V lost 7 bases and J lost 0 bases. The CDR3 sequence: CASTWEGSNTGELFF. DNA for the CDR3: TGTGCCAGCACATGGGAGGGATCGAACACCGGGGAGCTGTTTTTT.

Many counts were recorded for this clonotype. The genes are TRBV27 and TRBJ1-2; TRBD1 aligns across 7 bases. The J segment lost 0 bases and the V segment lost 6 bases, leaving 16 bases of the junction unmatched. The CDR3 runs to 18 residues. Germline assignment: CDR1 MNHEY and CDR2 SMNVEV (reference sequence). In DNA form, the CDR3 reads TGTGCCAGCAGGCAACACACCATGGGACAGCGAGCTAACTATGGCTACACCTTC. As protein: CASRQHTMGQRANYGYTF.

V and J are TRBV9 and TRBJ2-7; 8 bases map to TRBD2. Germline V gene sequence: CDR1 SGDLS, CDR2 YYNGEE. The trim removed 3 bases at V and 5 bases at J, leaving 10 bases unmatched. The CDR3 runs 15 residues. In DNA, the CDR3 is TGTGCCAGCAGCGCCGGGACTAGGGTGGTGAACGAGCAGTACTTC. This encodes CASSAGTRVVNEQYF.

This chain uses TRBV3-1 with TRBJ1-6, with 9 bases identical to TRBD1. This CDR3 has 16 amino acids. V gave up 0 bases and J gave up 8 bases; unmatched junction bases: 5. Germline V gene data show CDR1 as LGHDT and CDR2 as YNNKEL (reference sequence). The CDR3 bases are TGTGCCAGCAGCCAAGATTTGGACAGGGGACATTCACCCCTCCACTTT. Its protein product is CASSQDLDRGHSPLHF.

This clonotype was counted many times. CDR3 in DNA: TGTGCCAGCAGTTCATATAGGGTGGGCTACGAGCAGTACTTC. It specifies CASSSYRVGYEQYF. This chain links TRBV12-3 or TRBV12-4 with TRBJ2-7; D is unclear. This CDR3 comprises 14 residues. V was clipped by 4 bases and J by 3 bases, with 13 bases between them.

This clonotype was detected only a few times. This chain joins TRBV19 and TRBJ1-1; the D is unclear. The CDR3 contains 12 residues. Trimming pared 7 bases from V and 1 base from J, leaving 7 bases between. Germline lookup yields CDR1 LNHDA and CDR2 SQIVND (reference sequence). CDR3 amino acids: CASNNPNTEAFF. In DNA, the CDR3 is TGTGCCAGTAACAACCCGAACACTGAAGCTTTCTTT.

This clonotype was seen repeatedly, ten times or more. The genes are TRBV11-2 and TRBJ2-2; D is possibly TRBD1 or TRBD2 (7 bases each). CDR1 and CDR2 from the germline V gene are SGHAT and FQNNGV. The germline V and J ends were trimmed by 1 base and 7 bases, with 16 bases remaining between them. The CDR3 is 16 amino acids. The CDR3 DNA follows: TGTGCCAGCAGCTTAGCGCAGGGGGGGGTCGGCGGGGAGCTGTTTTTT. Translation: CASSLAQGGVGGELFF.

This clonotype was found many times. CDR3: CASSSSRDRIPISGANVLTF. The CDR3 bases are TGTGCCAGCAGTTCGTCCCGGGACAGGATCCCTATCTCTGGGGCCAACGTCCTGACTTTC. V gene TRBV12-3 or TRBV12-4 combines with J gene TRBJ2-6, with 8 positions matching TRBD1. This CDR3 has 20 amino acids. J lost 0 bases, V lost 4 bases, and 14 bases had no gene match.

This clonotype has a single count. A read error may be the cause here, since a much bigger clone is one base away. Because it lacks the conserved phenylalanine or tryptophan at the end, this CDR3 is likely a read error. V usage is TRBV25-1 and J usage is TRBJ1-1, with 7 bases that match TRBD1. The V gene end was trimmed by 6 bases and the J gene end by 7 bases; junction bases not matched to a gene: 11. This CDR3 is 14 amino acids long. Germline CDR1 reads MGHDK; CDR2 reads SYGVNS. Here the CDR3 DNA reads TGTGCCAGCAGGGAACAGGGGTCGAGAAATGAAGCTTTCCTT. Translation gives CASREQGSRNEAFL.

The J gene is TRBJ2-2, the V gene TRBV19, with TRBD2 identical over 8 bases. The germline V gene encodes CDR1 LNHDA and CDR2 SQIVND (reference sequence). The V and J ends lost 7 bases and 2 bases, in that order; junction bases with no gene match: 6. The CDR3 length is 15 residues. The CDR3 nucleotides read TGTGCCAGTAAATATAGCGGGACTAACACCGGGGAGCTGTTTTTT. Amino acids: CASKYSGTNTGELFF.

This chain joins TRBV20-1 and TRBJ2-2; either TRBD1 or TRBD2 may fit D (5 bases each). Trimming removed 6 bases from V and 4 bases from J, with 12 bases in between. The CDR3 loop spans 13 amino acids. The germline V gene has CDR1 DFQATT and CDR2 SNEGSKA (reference sequence). The CDR3: CSAEGRSTGELFF. In DNA form, the CDR3 reads TGCAGTGCAGAGGGGAGATCCACCGGGGAGCTGTTTTTT.

This clonotype was counted many times. The rearrangement links TRBV6-1 to TRBJ1-2; perhaps TRBD1 as D (6 bases). V lost 4 bases to trimming and J lost 5 bases, with 14 bases between them. Germline CDR1 MNHNS, CDR2 SASEGT. This CDR3 has 14 residues. The CDR3 here is CASSGHRDRYGYTF. In DNA, the CDR3 is TGTGCCAGCAGTGGACACAGGGATAGATATGGCTACACCTTC.

There are many counts of this clonotype. The V call is TRBV5-6, the J call TRBJ2-3, with TRBD2 matching 14 bases. Losses at the gene ends were 1 base for V and 6 bases for J; bases not matched to a gene: 7. CDR3 length: 17 residues. From germline, CDR1 is SGHDT and CDR2 YYEEEE. The CDR3 sequence: CASSLQGLAGAGDTQYF. CDR3 DNA sequence: TGTGCCAGCAGCTTGCAGGGACTAGCGGGGGCCGGGGATACGCAGTATTTT.

This clonotype was counted many times. The rearrangement links TRBV6-2 or TRBV6-3 to TRBJ2-3; 14 bases line up with TRBD2. V lost 2 bases, J lost 1 base, and 8 bases stayed unmatched. The CDR3 sequence is 19 residues long. The germline V gene has CDR1 MNHEY and CDR2 SVGEGT. The CDR3 is CASSYPGLAGEEGTDTQYF. The CDR3 coding sequence is TGTGCCAGCAGTTACCCGGGACTAGCGGGAGAAGAAGGCACAGATACGCAGTATTTT.

This clonotype was seen repeatedly, ten times or more. The DNA of the CDR3 is TGTGCCAGCAAAGGGGGTACGAACACTGAAGCTTTCTTT. Its protein is CASKGGTNTEAFF. The gene calls are TRBV27 and TRBJ1-1, with D maybe TRBD1 (6 bases). Trimming stripped 7 bases from V and 1 base from J, with 10 bases between. This CDR3 is 13 amino acids long. Germline CDR1 reads MNHEY; CDR2 reads SMNVEV (reference sequence).

The chain links TRBV27 to TRBJ1-5, with 7 bases that match TRBD1. Germline CDR1 reads MNHEY; CDR2 reads SMNVEV (reference sequence). The CDR3 is 16 amino acids. V shed 5 bases, J shed 2 bases, and the junction held 9 bases outside the gene matches. CDR3 nucleotide sequence: TGTGCCAGCAGTCGCCAGGGGGTACGGGGCAATCAGCCCCAGCATTTT. Amino acid sequence: CASSRQGVRGNQPQHF.

This clonotype occurred many times. The chain is built from TRBV27 and TRBJ1-6, with D hard to call. The V gene lost 3 bases and the J gene lost 1 base, with 7 bases spanning the gap. The germline CDR1 and CDR2 sequences are MNHEY and SMNVEV (reference sequence). This CDR3 spans 15 amino acids. CDR3 DNA sequence: TGTGCCAGCAGTTTCGGAAGGTCCTATAATTCACCCCTCCACTTT. Translation: CASSFGRSYNSPLHF.

This chain links TRBV27 with TRBJ2-1; 14 bases match TRBD2. The CDR3 spans 13 residues. Germline V CDR1 and CDR2: MNHEY, SMNVEV (reference sequence). The DNA for the CDR3 is TGTGCTACCGGGACTAGCGGGAGAAATGAGCAGTTCTTC. As protein: CATGTSGRNEQFF.

In its sample, this clonotype was seen a few times. The rearrangement uses TRBV7-9 and TRBJ2-7, with 7 positions matching TRBD1. Germline V gene sequence: CDR1 SEHNR, CDR2 FQNEAQ (reference sequence). CDR3 size: 13 residues. J gave up 6 bases and V 5 bases, and 7 bases lay outside the gene matches. CDR3: CASSPGYRGEQYF. DNA for the CDR3: TGTGCCAGCAGCCCCGGGTACAGGGGCGAGCAGTACTTC.

This clonotype has more than one count but fewer than ten. The chain employs TRBV29-1 and TRBJ2-3, with 9 bases matching TRBD1. The CDR3 is 14 residues long. The germline CDR1 and CDR2 sequences are SQVTM and ANQGSEA. Trimming removed 0 bases from V and 6 bases from J; junction bases left unmatched: 4. As DNA, the CDR3 is TGCAGCGTTGAAGATGACAGGGGGTGGGATACGCAGTATTTT. This sequence encodes CSVEDDRGWDTQYF.

This clonotype was recorded many times. V and J are TRBV7-3 and TRBJ2-3; D is perhaps TRBD1 (6 bases). The ends were cut back, 5 bases at V and 0 bases at J, with 15 bases in the middle. CDR3 length: 16 amino acids. Germline V lookup: CDR1 SGHTA, CDR2 FQGTGA. DNA for the CDR3: TGTGCCAGCAGCCTCCTCCCGAGGGGGAGCACAGATACGCAGTATTTT. It specifies CASSLLPRGSTDTQYF.

Notes on this clonotype: A read error is possible here, since a much larger clone lies one base away. The rearrangement uses TRBV6-5 and TRBJ2-7; D tentatively reads TRBD1 or TRBD2 (6 bases each). This CDR3 contains 18 residues. CDR1 and CDR2 from the germline V gene are MNHEY and SVGAGI. Here the CDR3 reads CASSHSTALEGVSYEQYF. DNA for the CDR3: TGTGCCAGCAGTCACTCGACGGCTTTGGAGGGGGTTTCCTACGAGCAGTACTTC.

The sample holds a few counts of this clonotype. The V and J genes are TRBV28 and TRBJ2-3; D is uncertain. The length of the CDR3 is 11 residues. CDR1 and CDR2 from the germline V gene are MDHEN and SYDVKM. V gave up 8 bases and J gave up 10 bases, with 13 bases separating them. The CDR3 nucleotides read TGTGCCAGCGCCCGAGAAATTGCGCAGTATTTT. Translation: CASAREIAQYF.

The V and J genes are TRBV15 and TRBJ1-3; D ambiguous. CDR1 and CDR2 from the germline V gene are LNHNV and YYDKDF (reference sequence). The ends were cut back, 1 base at V and 3 bases at J, with 4 bases in the middle. CDR3 length equals 13 residues. The CDR3: CATSRGVGNTIYF. In nucleotides, the CDR3 is TGTGCCACCAGCAGAGGGGTTGGAAACACCATATATTTT.

V gene TRBV24-1 combines with J gene TRBJ1-1; TRBD1 agrees at 7 bases. The CDR3 consists of 17 residues. V was clipped by 4 bases and J by 2 bases; unmatched bases: 12. Germline CDR1 is KGHDR and CDR2 is SFDVKD. The CDR3: CATSELDPTGRNTEAFF. CDR3 DNA: TGTGCCACCAGTGAATTAGATCCGACAGGGCGAAACACTGAAGCTTTCTTT.

This clonotype was recorded a few times. V gene TRBV12-3 or TRBV12-4 combines with J gene TRBJ2-7, with D hard to call. V lost 2 bases to trimming and J lost 5 bases, with 13 bases between them. CDR3 length: 14 amino acids. This CDR3 reads CASSLNYISHEQYF. In nucleotides, the CDR3 is TGTGCCAGCAGTTTAAATTATATCAGCCACGAGCAGTACTTC.

This clonotype appeared many times. This chain joins TRBV9 and TRBJ2-7; a possible D gene is TRBD2 (5 bases). This CDR3 is built from 14 residues. Germline values: CDR1 SGDLS, CDR2 YYNGEE. V was trimmed by 4 bases and J by 3 bases, leaving 14 bases between them. The CDR3 DNA is TGTGCCAGCAGCACTGGACTTGGCCTCTACGAGCAGTACTTC. Translated, it gives CASSTGLGLYEQYF.

This clonotype was observed at least ten times. This chain links TRBV12-3 or TRBV12-4 with TRBJ2-3, with D possibly called TRBD1 or TRBD2 (5 bases each). CDR3 length: 12 amino acids. V was trimmed by 7 bases and J by 4 bases, leaving 9 bases between them. The CDR3 coding sequence is TGTGCCAGCATGTGGGACCCAGATACGCAGTATTTT. Its protein is CASMWDPDTQYF.

In its sample, this clonotype was seen many times. The chain employs TRBV7-9 and TRBJ2-3; no definite D call. This CDR3 is 11 amino acids long. V was clipped by 4 bases and J by 6 bases, with 5 bases between them. CDR1 and CDR2 from the germline V gene are SEHNR and FQNEAQ (reference sequence). The CDR3, as DNA: TGTGCCAGCAGCTCCCGCGATACGCAGTATTTT. Its translation is CASSSRDTQYF.

The rearrangement uses TRBV11-2 and TRBJ2-7; D perhaps matches TRBD1 (6 bases). Trimming cost V 0 bases and J 12 bases, with 12 bases left between them. The germline gives CDR1 SGHAT, CDR2 FQNNGV. CDR3 size: 12 residues. CDR3 residues: CASSLDYRDLYF. As DNA, the CDR3 is TGTGCCAGCAGCTTAGATTACAGGGATTTGTACTTC.